These 6 T cell receptor beta chains came from one sample sequenced in a study of beta chain features in type 1 diabetes. Expressed TCRB transcripts were sequenced, since all the RNA that had been isolated was reverse transcribed. Clones were read by immunoSEQ multiplex PCR, and TCRdb kept only the in-frame ones, dropping some. Among about 340,000 clones listed, roughly 8% were seen once. Sequenced input: central memory CD4+ T cells from blood. Receptor source: a woman aged 18 to 35 in good health.

Worth noting for this clone: Different DNA sequences within this sample yield the same CDR3. The chain is built from TRBV5-1 and TRBJ2-1; D is uncertain. Per the germline V gene, CDR1 is SGHRS and CDR2 is YFSETQ. Trimming removed 0 bases from V and 8 bases from J, with 3 bases in between. The CDR3 extends over 11 amino acids. CDR3 residues: CASSLEYEQFF. CDR3 bases: TGCGCCAGCAGCTTGGAGTATGAGCAGTTCTTC.

This clone was seen a handful of times. The V and J genes are TRBV7-2 and TRBJ2-3, with TRBD2 matching over 9 bases. The CDR3 length is 16 residues. The V gene's germline CDR1 is SGHTA and CDR2 FQGNSA. The V and J ends lost 1 base and 3 bases, in that order; junction bases with no gene match: 5. This CDR3 reads CASSLGRLAATDTQYF. The CDR3 DNA is TGTGCCAGCAGCTTAGGTAGACTAGCGGCAACAGATACGCAGTATTTT.

The chain links TRBV5-1 to TRBJ2-5; D might be TRBD2 (6 bases). CDR1 and CDR2 from the germline V gene are SGHRS and YFSETQ. The CDR3 loop spans 15 amino acids. Deletions cut 1 base from V and 2 bases from J, with 12 bases between. The CDR3 reads CASSLIVSGQETQYF. The CDR3 DNA sequence: TGCGCCAGCAGCTTGATTGTTAGCGGTCAAGAGACCCAGTACTTC. Combining the CDR3 with reference TRBV5-1 and TRBJ2-5 gives the whole variable domain KAGVTQTPRYLIKTRGQQVTLSCSPISGHRSVSWYQQTPGQGLQFLFEYFSETQRNKGNFPGRFSGRQFSNSRSEMNVSTLELGDSALYLCASSLIVSGQETQYFGPGTRLLVL.

This clone was detected only a few times. The CDR3 coding sequence is TGTGCCAGCATATCCGAAGCGGGGACTAGCACAGATACGCAGTATTTT. Its protein product is CASISEAGTSTDTQYF. This chain connects TRBV4-2 to TRBJ2-3, with 7 bases fitting TRBD2. The V gene's germline CDR1 is LGHNA and CDR2 YNFKEQ. This CDR3 is built from 16 residues. The J segment lost 0 bases and the V segment lost 7 bases, leaving 10 bases of the junction unmatched.

In this sample, this clone turned up a few times. The V and J genes are TRBV7-2 and TRBJ2-1; TRBD1 might be the D (6 bases). This CDR3 is built from 14 residues. Looked up from germline, CDR1 is SGHTA and CDR2 is FQGNSA. V was trimmed by 5 bases and J by 8 bases, leaving 16 bases between them. The CDR3 loop is CASSTYRAWDEQFF. The CDR3 coding sequence is TGTGCCAGCAGCACCTACAGGGCTTGGGATGAGCAGTTCTTC.

The rearrangement joins TRBV9 to TRBJ1-5; D possibly corresponds to TRBD1 (5 bases). CDR3 length: 15 amino acids. Germline assignment: CDR1 SGDLS and CDR2 YYNGEE. Deletions cut 4 bases from V and 4 bases from J, with 15 bases between. CDR3 nucleotide sequence: TGTGCCAGCAGCCAGGGTGTCGGGCAGAATCAGCCCCAGCATTTT. This encodes CASSQGVGQNQPQHF.